This T cell receptor (beta chain) emerged from a study of OX40 agonist ivuxolimab in advanced cancers. From germline, CDR1 is MNHEY and CDR2 SMNVEV (reference sequence). V lost 8 bases and J 0 bases, leaving 11 bases between the germline ends. The CDR3 is made up of 14 amino acids. Using immunoSEQ multiplex PCR, the repertoire was profiled, and TCRdb retains in-frame clones only, with some absent. This sample has tens of thousands of clones, with about 87% found just once. This receptor was taken from an adult with an advanced solid tumor such as melanoma, head and neck, liver or kidney cancer. The genes are TRBV27 and TRBJ1-5; D is unclear. The sequencing used CD4+ or CD8+ T cells sorted from blood, collected in a trial of the OX40 agonist ivuxolimab. CDR3 sequence reads: CASRAAGSNQPQHF. For the CDR3, the DNA is TGTGCCAGCCGCGCGGCGGGTAGCAATCAGCCCCAGCATTTT.